A selection of T cell receptor beta chains follows, all from one sample in a study of blood T cells in healthy people across ages. TCRdb redid the calling of the 5' RACE reads with MiXCR, one entry per CDR3 protein. The sample yields under 2,000,000 distinct CDR3 sequences, roughly 49% seen once. The sequenced sample was blood. All receptors come from a woman aged 40 to 55 in good health. Each CDR3 is given with its conserved first and last residue. Fields, in order: V gene, CDR3 protein.

>TRBV6-5
CASSYQGPRSYNSPLHF
>TRBV7-2
CASSWGLAGDEETQYF
>TRBV7-2
CASSLVLFGVKSFF
>TRBV7-2
CASSFGQGAGYGYTF
>TRBV6-5
CASSYSGRVGQPQHF
>TRBV7-2
CASSLDGAGRKNIQYF
>TRBV10-3
CAISAANIDRGRYEQYF
>TRBV5-6
CASSLGGLDADTQYF
>TRBV5-6
CASSLYLQGGETQYF
>TRBV4-1
CASSRDENSGGSPDHEQYF
>TRBV6-2/TRBV6-3
CASRRGDTAYEQYF
>TRBV28
CASSPRVRDRGQNYGYTF
>TRBV5-1
CASSSRARYQETQYF
>TRBV21-1
CASSKFTADPYEQYF
>TRBV20-1
CSAREGQGLYEQYF
>TRBV28
CASREVGNQPQHF
>TRBV9
CASSVVTGDEKLFF
>TRBV12-3/TRBV12-4
CASRTWGGSYNEQFF
>TRBV20-1
CSARTTGGTEAFF
>TRBV5-1
CASSSNQGANYGYTF
>TRBV6-2/TRBV6-3
CASSAWTGWETQYF